This TCR beta chain was sequenced in a study of cytomegalovirus exposure and HLA in healthy donors (dated by TCRdb to 2017 to 2019). Describing the broader study: According to an earlier analysis of a few hundred of the donors, about 170 million T cells yielded some 110 million unique TCR beta sequences and 276 Gb of sequence data. The T cell repertoires of under 700 subjects were profiled by immunosequencing and related to cytomegalovirus serostatus. Because of strong linkage in the cohort, roughly 5 DR-DQ haplotypes were treated as single units for association and clustering. Donor age, sex, ethnicity and CMV serostatus were compiled together with the repertoire data. Typing coverage varied by locus: roughly 620-640 donors for A, B, C, DRB1 and DQB1; more than 500 for DQA1; around 610 for DPA1; around 490 for DPB1. The genetic ancestry cluster associated with self-reported Caucasian donors included 81% of the 300 to 450 genotyped donors. All discovery cohort repertoires had been generated on a single sequencing platform. On average, 235,054 unique TCR beta nucleotide sequences were sequenced per donor among roughly 430 genotyped donors of the cohort, with approximately 18% of those sequences being non-productive. HLA typing covered class I and class II loci at four-digit resolution. An early release that covered fewer than 800 HLA-typed donors contained approximately 300 gigabases of sequencing data and tens of millions of unique TCR sequences. Along with the approximately 650-subject first cohort, a separate validation cohort of around 110 different subjects was used. The later analysis used no new phenotypic data to find candidate immune exposures, relying instead on TCR beta sequences and their occurrence across donors. A later genetic analysis used genome-wide SNP genotypes for about 60% of the roughly 700 donors, treating that subset as a discovery cohort. To study patterns of TCR occurrence, a later analysis re-analyzed previously published TCR beta repertoires from more than 550 donors and added high-resolution HLA genotyping. High-throughput TCR immunosequencing, statistical association of individual TCRs with disease status, and machine learning were combined to predict cytomegalovirus infection status. The study aimed to test whether signatures of past pathogen exposure could be identified by cataloging public T cell receptors. An earlier analysis of some 500 of the donors applied high-throughput TCR beta sequencing to assess whether each TCR beta V gene segment acted as functional or pseudogenic.

Comment on this clone: Its antigen specificity is not known. No base quality values were provided; no much bigger clone lies one nucleotide off.

Counted from cysteine to phenylalanine, this CDR3 has 17 amino acids. Only the CDR3 DNA stays, 51 bases, in frame from base 1. V is cut back by 0 bases and J by 2 bases, with 8 bases in the junction unmatched. Looking up the germline V gene yields CDR1 SGHDT and CDR2 YYEEEE. Receptor libraries were prepared by the immunoSEQ multiplex PCR assay. A mixture of 60 forward primers for TCR Vbeta segments and 13 reverse primers for TCR Jbeta segments was used in the multiplex PCR. Amplification of the CDR3 region of rearranged TCR beta genes was performed with a multiplex PCR assay on genomic DNA. The Illumina HiSeq System was used to sequence the amplified TCR beta libraries as 87-base-pair reads. For the original study's pipeline: In a later analysis, some 80 million unique TCR beta chains were counted across the 650 to 750 repertoires, and roughly 10 million of these chains were shared by at least two donors. Raw reads were error-corrected and collapsed into unique sequences with a nearest-neighbor algorithm that merged closely related sequences to remove PCR and sequencing errors. V, D and J gene segments were assigned by aligning CDR3 sequences to IMGT reference sequences. For a sequence to be retained, a match of at least six nucleotides to both a V gene segment and a J gene segment was required. A rearrangement was called productive if the CDR3 had no stop codons and remained in frame with V and J, and every other rearrangement was called non-productive. Following IMGT convention, CDR3 was defined as the stretch from the second conserved V-encoded cysteine up to the conserved J-encoded phenylalanine. Sequences without an unambiguous match to a single V gene segment were excluded from the earlier analysis of 450 to 750 of the donors. An earlier analysis of 587 of the donors classified V segments as functional when productive rearrangements were above 56.7% and as segregating when the standard deviation between donors was above 5%. To diagnose cytomegalovirus status from the catalog of TCR beta chain sequences, a statistical classification framework was built. V and J gene assignment, in a later analysis, came from comparing TCR nucleotide sequences with IMGT/GENE-DB human TR gene sequences. A later analysis assigned CDR3 sequences and most-parsimonious VDJ recombination scenarios with the TCRdist pipeline. In a later analysis, each TCR beta chain was defined by its CDR3 amino acid sequence together with its V-gene family, and reads without a unique V-gene family were excluded. As a way to deal with suspected cross-contamination and a sequencing artifact, a later analysis dropped hundreds of nucleotide sequences that were highly shared and had low generation probability. For each public chain, a later analysis derived a clonal expansion index from normalized ranks of inferred template counts within each repertoire. In a later analysis, generation probabilities were computed using a VDJ recombination model fitted to out-of-frame rearrangements, and the results were checked against IGoR. In a later analysis, TCR-TCR, TCR-HLA and TCR-CMV co-occurrence was scored with hypergeometric tests, and a repertoire-size bias correction was applied to TCR pairs. To estimate false discovery rates, a later analysis permuted the HLA or CMV assignments 20 times. In a later analysis, co-occurring TCRs were grouped using DBSCAN, and TCRdist sequence similarity was added for clustering within HLA-allele-positive subsets. For co-occurrence clustering, repertoires with fewer than 30,000 or more than 120,000 public chains were excluded, along with roughly 5 repertoires with anomalous nucleotide sharing. TCRdb carries this immuneACCESS record with in-frame sequences only. Its versions omit some clonotypes, under half of them owing to an unresolved V gene in the studies checked, with the rest unexplained. The DNA was the basis for D and trimming; V, J and clone size are from that table. This sample comprises about 190,000 clones, nearly 80% of them detected only once. The ten most abundant clones make up 4.5% to 7.5% of the sample.

Study-wide findings and limitations: Compared with equally common non-associated chains, HLA-associated TCR beta chains in a later analysis were more clonally expanded and had lower generation probabilities. In a later analysis, most CMV-associated TCR beta chains were found to appear HLA-restricted, with HLA associations seemingly driven largely by CMV exposure. An earlier analysis of several hundred of the donors showed that most TCR beta V segments appeared in productive rearrangements either about 90% or about 30% of the time, which broadly matched IMGT annotations. Most TCR sequences were observed very rarely across donors, whereas some public TCRs were present in many individuals. Roughly uniform sequencing depth across donors was assumed in presence/absence analyses, although this assumption may not hold. The only immune exposure information available for the cohort was CMV serostatus. When HLA alleles, especially DR and DQ, strongly co-occurred, attributing TCR associations to individual alleles was difficult. Because HLA typing was missing for some donors at each locus, association tests included only the typed subset. A later analysis found that TCR association rates varied across HLA loci, with DRB1 alleles showing the most associated TCRs and HLA-C alleles the fewest. A further reported finding was that TCR beta sequences accurately predicted the HLA-A and HLA-B alleles for most subjects in the first cohort. A later analysis reported that several top co-occurrence clusters appeared linked to parvovirus B19, influenza, CMV and Epstein-Barr virus. In the study, around 150 TCR beta chains were listed as associated with cytomegalovirus. According to the authors, the approach could potentially be generalized to other disease states and immunological phenotypes. In this cohort, only TCR beta chains were sequenced, and detectable features were limited by the absence of alpha or paired-chain data. Because counts were too low, some 17 rarely observed V segments, including chromosome 9 orphons, were left out of the earlier analysis of some 600 of the donors. In a later genetic analysis, fewer N-insertions in productive TCRs were reported among donors in an Asian-associated ancestry cluster than the approximately 710-donor mean. At a false discovery rate of 0.05, a later analysis linked roughly 17,000 TCR beta sequences to specific HLA alleles. Some IMGT-functional V segments, including TRBV6-2 and TRBV6-3, could not be told apart with the 87-base-pair reads, so those segments were excluded. A later genetic analysis associated a missense DCLRE1C variant with V-gene and J-gene trimming of TCR beta chains, and an independent cohort replicated the association. The sequencing pipeline was judged likely to have produced a cluster of highly shared sequence variants as a technical artifact. In vitro tests confirmed that a few of the cytomegalovirus-associated TCR beta chains recognize cytomegalovirus antigens. In both the original and validation cohorts, the classifier was reported to diagnose cytomegalovirus status with high specificity and sensitivity. Correlated functional status among segregating V segments might reflect linkage disequilibrium, but an unknown experimental factor could not be ruled out.

The cohort was made up of about 610 healthy bone marrow donors. Cohort members were all nominally healthy when sampled, although unrecorded immune exposures were likely present. The donor was CMV seropositive and was included in the group of around 300 seropositive cohort members. A peripheral blood sample was collected from each donor, and TCR beta sequencing was performed on peripheral blood mononuclear cells. Genomic DNA was extracted from the blood cell samples with the Qiagen DNeasy Blood Extraction Kit. The clonotype comes from a woman under 40 in good health and CMV-seropositive. Recombination connected TRBV5-6 to TRBJ2-7, with TRBD1 matching 10 junction bases. Sequenced: PBMCs. The DNA sequence is TGTGCCAGCAGCTTGGATAGGGGGACAGGGGCTACCTACGAGCAGTACTTC. Its amino acids are CASSLDRGTGATYEQYF.